These 29 T cell receptor beta chains were all obtained from the same sample, sequenced in a study of blood T cell repertoires in COVID-19. The table came from immunoSEQ multiplex PCR; TCRdb's copy has only in-frame clones and leaves some out. The top ten clones hold roughly 10% of a sample with under 60,000 clones, 75% to 90% of them seen once. Sample: peripheral blood. The receptors were gathered from a man aged 25-45 years with COVID-19, enrolled during active disease.

The rearrangement links TRBV7-3 to TRBJ1-3, with unresolved D. V lost 4 bases, J lost 9 bases, and 13 bases lay in between. The CDR3 covers 13 residues. The germline V gene encodes CDR1 SGHTA and CDR2 FQGTGA. The CDR3 loop reads CASSSDWGATIYF. The CDR3 nucleotides are TGTGCCAGCAGCTCGGACTGGGGAGCCACCATATATTTT.

The chain carries TRBV19 and TRBJ1-3; no reliable D call. CDR3 length equals 14 residues. Germline CDR1 is LNHDA and CDR2 is SQIVND (reference sequence). V was cut by 4 bases and J by 1 base, with 8 bases left in between. The CDR3 here is CASSSAGSGNTIYF. The CDR3 DNA sequence: TGTGCCAGTAGTAGCGCTGGTTCTGGAAACACCATATATTTT.

The chain recombines TRBV5-1 with TRBJ2-1, with D unresolved. The CDR3 extends over 13 amino acids. Germline CDR1 and CDR2: SGHRS and YFSETQ. V lost 1 base, J lost 4 bases, and 6 bases lay in between. The CDR3, as DNA: TGCGCCAGCAGCTTGATCCCTTACAATGAGCAGTTCTTC. Protein sequence: CASSLIPYNEQFF.

V and J are TRBV7-8 and TRBJ2-5; D is unresolved. The germline gives CDR1 SGHVS, CDR2 FQNEAQ. The V end was cut by 5 bases, the J end by 0 bases, with 10 bases between. The CDR3 covers 14 residues. The CDR3 protein is CASSLPTHQETQYF. CDR3 nucleotide sequence: TGTGCCAGCAGCCTCCCGACACACCAAGAGACCCAGTACTTC.

The chain employs TRBV6-7 and TRBJ1-5; no clear D gene. TRBV6-7 is an ORF, and what it does is uncertain. Trimming cost V 6 bases and J 5 bases, with 2 bases left between them. The CDR3 is 10 amino acids. CDR3 nucleotide sequence: TGTGCCAGCAGCTATCAGCCCCAGCATTTT. Translating it yields CASSYQPQHF.

As for this clone: A much more abundant neighbour one base away suggests this may be a read error. This rearrangement joins TRBV6-1 to TRBJ2-1; 10 bases align to TRBD1. Per germline, CDR1 MNHNS and CDR2 SASEGT. This CDR3 has 15 amino acids. Germline trimming cut 1 base from V and 3 bases from J; bases unmatched to any gene: 0. This CDR3 reads CASSEGTGGYNEQFF. The CDR3 coding sequence is TGTGCCAGCAGTGAAGGGACAGGGGGCTACAATGAGCAGTTCTTC.

This clone was seen once. The V call is TRBV5-6, the J call TRBJ2-7, with TRBD1 matching 9 bases. J gave up 3 bases and V 5 bases, and 9 bases lay outside the gene matches. Germline V gene sequence: CDR1 SGHDT, CDR2 YYEEEE. CDR3 size: 15 residues. In DNA, the CDR3 is TGTGCCAGCAGAAATACAGGGGGCCTAAACTACGAGCAGTACTTC. As protein: CASRNTGGLNYEQYF. Full variable domain (missing parts from reference TRBV5-6 and TRBJ2-7): DAGVTQSPTHLIKTRGQQVTLRCSPKSGHDTVSWYQQALGQGPQFIFQYYEEEERQRGNFPDRFSGHQFPNYSSELNVNALLLGDSALYLCASRNTGGLNYEQYFGPGTRLTVT.

The chain employs TRBV7-9 and TRBJ1-1, with D possibly being TRBD1 (5 bases). Trimming took off 1 base at V and 8 bases at J, with 20 bases between the two ends. This CDR3 has 16 amino acids. Germline CDR1 is SEHNR and CDR2 is FQNEAQ (reference sequence). The CDR3 sequence is CASSLGSLGDQAEAFF. CDR3 sequence (DNA): TGTGCCAGCAGCTTAGGAAGCCTAGGGGATCAAGCCGAAGCTTTCTTT.

This chain links TRBV9 with TRBJ2-5; tentative D call: TRBD2 (5 bases). The V gene's germline CDR1 is SGDLS and CDR2 YYNGEE. This CDR3 has 14 residues. The V end lost 3 bases, the J end lost 5 bases, and 14 bases lay between the germline ends. CDR3 loop: CASSGRVSGETQYF. DNA of the CDR3: TGTGCCAGCAGCGGAAGGGTCTCGGGGGAGACCCAGTACTTC.

The chain joins TRBV28 to TRBJ2-1; TRBD2 might be the D (5 bases). The germline CDR1 and CDR2 sequences are MDHEN and SYDVKM. Trimming shortened V by 1 base and J by 15 bases, and 19 bases separated the two germline ends. The CDR3 consists of 14 residues. The CDR3 region is CASSLSVASLYPFF. The DNA for the CDR3 is TGTGCCAGCAGTTTATCTGTTGCTAGCCTCTATCCGTTCTTC.

The chain joins TRBV5-4 to TRBJ2-1; perhaps TRBD2 as D (6 bases). The CDR3 spans 14 residues. Trimming pared 3 bases from V and 6 bases from J, leaving 13 bases between. Germline lookup yields CDR1 SGHNT and CDR2 YYREEE (reference sequence). DNA of the CDR3: TGTGCCAGCAGCTCAATCCAGGGAGGCAATGAGCAGTTCTTC. Its protein product is CASSSIQGGNEQFF. Using reference TRBV5-4 and TRBJ2-1 for the parts outside the CDR3, the full variable domain is ETGVTQSPTHLIKTRGQQVTLRCSSQSGHNTVSWYQQALGQGPQFIFQYYREEENGRGNFPPRFSGLQFPNYSSELNVNALELDDSALYLCASSSIQGGNEQFFGPGTRLTVL.

The chain carries TRBV5-1 and TRBJ2-1; 7 bases are a match to TRBD2. Trimming removed 0 bases from V and 0 bases from J; junction bases left unmatched: 0. CDR3 length: 15 residues. Per germline, CDR1 SGHRS and CDR2 YFSETQ. CDR3 nucleotides: TGCGCCAGCAGCTTGGCTAGCGGCTCCTACAATGAGCAGTTCTTC. It is translated as CASSLASGSYNEQFF.

This sequence joins TRBV28 and TRBJ1-3; D remains ambiguous. CDR1 is MDHEN and CDR2 is SYDVKM in the germline V gene. V was cut by 3 bases and J by 2 bases, with 5 bases left in between. This CDR3 contains 13 residues. The CDR3 DNA sequence: TGTGCCAGCAGTTTTTCAGCTGGAAACACCATATATTTT. Translating gives CASSFSAGNTIYF.

The rearrangement links TRBV20-1 to TRBJ1-4; possibly TRBD1 for D (5 bases). CDR1 is DFQATT and CDR2 is SNEGSKA in the germline V gene (reference sequence). V was cut by 3 bases and J by 3 bases, with 8 bases left in between. This CDR3 is 13 amino acids long. The chain's CDR3 is CSASETANEKLFF. The DNA of the CDR3 is TGCAGTGCTAGTGAGACAGCTAATGAAAAACTGTTTTTT.

V gene TRBV18 combines with J gene TRBJ1-2; maybe TRBD1 (5 bases). The CDR3 sequence is 13 residues long. Germline assignment: CDR1 KGHSH and CDR2 LQKENI. Between the trimmed V and J ends, which lost 5 bases and 4 bases, there was a span of 11 bases. The CDR3 here is CASSSDRFYGYTF. The CDR3 coding sequence is TGTGCCAGCTCATCCGACAGATTCTATGGCTACACCTTC.

About this clone itself: The CDR3 end shows no conserved phenylalanine or tryptophan, and so a read error is likely. The CDR3 sequence is CSVADRAITEAFL. In nucleotides, the CDR3 is TGCAGCGTTGCTGACAGGGCGATAACTGAAGCTTTCCTT. The rearrangement joins TRBV29-1 to TRBJ1-1, with 7 nucleotides matching TRBD1. The V and J ends lost 4 bases and 5 bases, in that order; junction bases with no gene match: 7. The germline V gene encodes CDR1 SQVTM and CDR2 ANQGSEA. CDR3 length: 13 amino acids.

This clone has a handful of counts. CDR3 in DNA: TGTGCCAGCAGCGTAGATCGGTTGTCCCCCGGTGAGCAGTTCTTC. Translation: CASSVDRLSPGEQFF. This chain uses TRBV9 with TRBJ2-1; no clear D. The CDR3 has 15 residues. Germline CDR1 and CDR2: SGDLS and YYNGEE. V lost 0 bases, J lost 9 bases, and 16 bases lay in between. Full variable domain (missing parts from reference TRBV9 and TRBJ2-1): DSGVTQTPKHLITATGQRVTLRCSPRSGDLSVYWYQQSLDQGLQFLIQYYNGEERAKGNILERFSAQQFPDLHSELNLSSLELGDSALYFCASSVDRLSPGEQFFGPGTRLTVL.

The chain has TRBV7-9 and TRBJ1-6; TRBD1 agrees at 8 bases. Trimming removed 1 base from V and 9 bases from J; junction bases left unmatched: 5. The CDR3 length is 15 residues. The germline CDR1 and CDR2 sequences are SEHNR and FQNEAQ (reference sequence). CDR3 in amino acids: CASSLGQGISSPLHF. CDR3 nucleotide sequence: TGTGCCAGCAGCTTAGGACAGGGGATCAGTTCACCCCTCCACTTT.

The chain combines TRBV3-1 (or the pseudogene TRBV3-2) with TRBJ2-3; D perhaps matches TRBD1 (7 bases). V lost 0 bases and J lost 0, with 22 bases in between. This CDR3 spans 20 amino acids. Germline CDR1 LGHDT, CDR2 YNNKEL (reference sequence). CDR3 sequence: CASSQDFRQGGGLSTDTQYF. The CDR3 DNA reads TGTGCCAGCAGCCAAGATTTTAGACAGGGTGGGGGGCTTAGCACAGATACGCAGTATTTT.

The chain carries TRBV3-1 (or the pseudogene TRBV3-2) and TRBJ2-7; D gene ambiguous. Germline CDR1 and CDR2: LGHDT and YNNKEL (reference sequence). Between the trimmed V and J ends, which lost 0 bases and 3 bases, there was a span of 6 bases. There are 13 residues in the CDR3. Written as DNA, the CDR3 is TGTGCCAGCAGCCAAGATCCTCGCTACGAGCAGTACTTC. Residues: CASSQDPRYEQYF.

There are a few counts of this clone. CDR3 sequence: CASRPRGTSGSYNEQFF. CDR3 nucleotide sequence: TGTGCCAGCAGACCTCGAGGTACTAGCGGCTCCTACAATGAGCAGTTCTTC. V and J are TRBV28 and TRBJ2-1; 8 bases map to TRBD2. From germline, CDR1 is MDHEN and CDR2 SYDVKM. The CDR3 is 17 residues long. J gave up 0 bases and V 6 bases, and 10 bases lay outside the gene matches.

CDR3 region: CASPGVRRSPLHF. The CDR3 region has the DNA TGTGCCAGCCCCGGGGTTCGAAGGTCACCCCTCCACTTT. The chain joins TRBV28 to TRBJ1-6; D unclear. This CDR3 has 13 residues. V was pared by 8 bases and J by 10 bases, with 15 bases between. CDR1 MDHEN and CDR2 SYDVKM come from the germline V gene.

The chain joins TRBV7-9 to TRBJ1-5; no reliable D call. The CDR3 runs to 12 residues. Deletions cut 1 base from V and 7 bases from J, with 5 bases between. Looked up from germline, CDR1 is SEHNR and CDR2 is FQNEAQ (reference sequence). CDR3 nucleotides: TGTGCCAGCAGCTTAGGGCACCAGCCCCAGCATTTT. This encodes CASSLGHQPQHF. The complete variable domain, with remaining parts taken from reference TRBV7-9 and TRBJ1-5, reads DTGVSQNPRHKITKRGQNVTFRCDPISEHNRLYWYRQTLGQGPEFLTYFQNEAQLEKSRLLSDRFSAERPKGSFSTLEIQRTEQGDSAMYLCASSLGHQPQHFGDGTRLSIL.

This chain uses TRBV5-5 with TRBJ2-1, with 11 bases identical to TRBD2. The trim removed 3 bases at V and 2 bases at J, leaving 4 bases unmatched. Germline CDR1 and CDR2: SGHKS and YYEKEE (reference sequence). CDR3 length equals 16 residues. The CDR3 is CASSSTSGTTYNEQFF. The DNA of the CDR3 is TGTGCCAGCAGCTCGACTAGCGGGACCACCTACAATGAGCAGTTCTTC.

This chain links TRBV28 with TRBJ1-1, with 9 bases that match TRBD1. The CDR3 covers 15 residues. The ends lost 1 base at V and 4 bases at J; junction bases unmatched: 4. Per germline, CDR1 MDHEN and CDR2 SYDVKM. The CDR3 protein is CASSLSDRGGTEAFF. CDR3 DNA: TGTGCCAGCAGTTTATCCGACAGGGGGGGCACTGAAGCTTTCTTT.

This chain uses TRBV13 with TRBJ1-1, with 8 bases identical to TRBD1. V was clipped by 5 bases and J by 1 base; unmatched bases: 6. Germline V gene lookup returns CDR1 PRHDT and CDR2 FYEKMQ (reference sequence). This CDR3 comprises 15 residues. CDR3 region: CASSLGQGWNTEAFF. CDR3 bases: TGTGCCAGCAGCCTTGGACAGGGATGGAACACTGAAGCTTTCTTT.

V and J are TRBV5-4 and TRBJ2-3, with 12 nucleotides matching TRBD2. From germline, CDR1 is SGHNT and CDR2 YYREEE (reference sequence). The ends lost 0 bases at V and 12 bases at J; junction bases unmatched: 8. The CDR3 consists of 15 residues. Here the CDR3 reads CASSLGASGRAEQYF. CDR3 nucleotides: TGTGCCAGCAGCTTGGGGGCTAGCGGGAGGGCCGAACAGTATTTT.

The chain is built from TRBV25-1 and TRBJ2-1; 11 bases are a match to TRBD1. V dropped 1 base and J dropped 0; count of bases not matched to a gene: 5. CDR1 MGHDK and CDR2 SYGVNS come from the germline V gene. The CDR3 runs to 18 residues. CDR3 sequence (DNA): TGTGCCAGCAGTGAATTAAGCGGGACAGGGGGCTCCTACAATGAGCAGTTCTTC. It translates to CASSELSGTGGSYNEQFF.

J is TRBJ2-3 and V is TRBV9, with TRBD2 matching over 8 bases. J was trimmed by 2 bases and V by 5 bases; bases with no gene match: 10. There are 16 residues in the CDR3. Germline CDR1 reads SGDLS; CDR2 reads YYNGEE. This CDR3 is CASSETGSGNTDTQYF. In DNA, the CDR3 is TGTGCCAGCAGTGAAACGGGTAGCGGGAACACAGATACGCAGTATTTT.